Below, one TCR beta chain is given with its context. In the source study's methods: Amplification with reference gene primers provided the estimates of nucleated cell counts. TCRdb keeps only in-frame clones here, not all; method: immunoSEQ multiplex PCR. That table is the source of V, J and clone size, and D and trimming were worked out from the DNA. There are approximately 170,000 clones in the sample; 80% to 90% occur only once, and around 1.1% lies in the top ten. This record comes from a study of blood T cell repertoires in COVID-19. In the study overall: PBMCs, B-cell-depleted T cells, or T cells were the source of the cDNA or gDNA that made up the material.

The CDR3 has 14 amino acids. The germline CDR1 and CDR2 sequences are MNHEY and SMNVEV (reference sequence). Trimming pared 3 bases from V and 0 bases from J, leaving 6 bases between. The rearrangement uses TRBV27 and TRBJ1-5, with D uncertain. The sequence came from a man younger than 40 with acute or convalescent COVID-19. The sample consisted of peripheral blood. The CDR3 region has the DNA TGTGCCAGCAGTTTTAGCTATAGCAATCAGCCCCAGCATTTT. Translating it yields CASSFSYSNQPQHF.